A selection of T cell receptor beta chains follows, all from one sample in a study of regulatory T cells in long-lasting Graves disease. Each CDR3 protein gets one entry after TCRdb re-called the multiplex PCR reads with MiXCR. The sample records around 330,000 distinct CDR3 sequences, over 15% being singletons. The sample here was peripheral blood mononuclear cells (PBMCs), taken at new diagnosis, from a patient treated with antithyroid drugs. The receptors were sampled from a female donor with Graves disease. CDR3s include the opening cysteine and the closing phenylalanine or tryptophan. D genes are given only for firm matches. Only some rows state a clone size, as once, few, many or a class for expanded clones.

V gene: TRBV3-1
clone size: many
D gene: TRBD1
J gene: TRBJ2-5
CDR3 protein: CASSQATGGGLETQYF
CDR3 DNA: TGTGCCAGCAGCCAAGCCACAGGGGGAGGTCTAGAGACCCAGTACTTC

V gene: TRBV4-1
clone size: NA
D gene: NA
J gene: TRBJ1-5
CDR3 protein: CASSPLIITESGAQHF
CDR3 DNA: TGCGCCAGCAGTCCCCTAATTATCACTGAATCGGGAGCCCAGCATTTT

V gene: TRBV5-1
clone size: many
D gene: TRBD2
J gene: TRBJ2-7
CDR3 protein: CASSLSGRIDEQYF
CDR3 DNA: TGCGCCAGCAGTTTGAGCGGGAGAATCGACGAGCAGTACTTC

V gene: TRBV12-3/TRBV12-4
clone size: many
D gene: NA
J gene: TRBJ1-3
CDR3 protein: CASSLAGAISGNTIYF
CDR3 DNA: TGTGCCAGCAGTTTAGCTGGGGCCATCTCTGGAAACACCATATATTTT

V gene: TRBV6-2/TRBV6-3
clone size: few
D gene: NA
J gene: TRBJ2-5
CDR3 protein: CASSYSSPRETQYF
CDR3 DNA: TGTGCCAGCAGTTACTCCTCGCCAAGGGAGACCCAGTACTTC

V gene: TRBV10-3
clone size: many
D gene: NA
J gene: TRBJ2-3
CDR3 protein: CAISESERDTQYF
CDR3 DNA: TGTGCCATCAGTGAGTCCGAGCGGGATACGCAGTATTTT

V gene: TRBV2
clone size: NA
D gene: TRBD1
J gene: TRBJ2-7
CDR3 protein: CASSESAGGSYEQYF
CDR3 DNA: TGTGCCAGCAGTGAATCGGCAGGGGGCAGCTACGAGCAGTACTTC

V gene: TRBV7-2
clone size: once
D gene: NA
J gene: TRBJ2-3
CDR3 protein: CASSIYTDTQYF
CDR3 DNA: TGTGCCAGCAGCATTTACACAGATACGCAGTATTTT

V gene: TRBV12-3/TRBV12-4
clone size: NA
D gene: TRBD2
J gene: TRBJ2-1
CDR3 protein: CASSNSGSNPDEQFF
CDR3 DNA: TGTGCCAGCAGTAATAGCGGGAGTAATCCCGATGAGCAGTTCTTC

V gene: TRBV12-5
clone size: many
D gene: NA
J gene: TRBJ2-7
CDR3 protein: CASGQRTRAEQYF
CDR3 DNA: TGTGCTAGTGGCCAAAGAACTAGAGCCGAGCAGTACTTC

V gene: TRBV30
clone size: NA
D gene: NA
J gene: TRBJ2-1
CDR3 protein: CAWSSRSGYNEQFF
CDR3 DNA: TGTGCCTGGAGTTCGCGGAGTGGGTACAATGAGCAGTTCTTC

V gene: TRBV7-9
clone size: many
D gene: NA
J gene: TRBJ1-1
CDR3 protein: CASSLGTAEAFF
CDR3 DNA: TGTGCCAGCAGCTTAGGAACCGCTGAAGCTTTCTTT

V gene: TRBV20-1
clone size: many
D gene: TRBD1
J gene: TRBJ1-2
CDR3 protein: CSARENAGTVNYGYTF
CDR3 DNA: TGCAGTGCTAGAGAAAACGCCGGGACAGTTAACTATGGCTACACCTTC

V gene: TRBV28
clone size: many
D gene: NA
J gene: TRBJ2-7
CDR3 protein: CASSPHTGYSYEQYF
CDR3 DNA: TGTGCCAGCAGTCCCCACACAGGGTACTCCTACGAGCAGTACTTC

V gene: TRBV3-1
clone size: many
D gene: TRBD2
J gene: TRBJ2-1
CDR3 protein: CASSKAGGRDNEQFF
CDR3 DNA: TGTGCCAGCAGTAAGGCTGGCGGGAGAGACAATGAGCAGTTCTTC

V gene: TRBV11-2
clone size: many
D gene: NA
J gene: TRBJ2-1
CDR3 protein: CASSLGTFSYNEQFF
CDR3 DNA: TGTGCCAGCAGCTTAGGGACGTTCTCCTACAATGAGCAGTTCTTC

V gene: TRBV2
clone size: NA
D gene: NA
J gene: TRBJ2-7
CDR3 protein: CASRNWGQAYEQYF
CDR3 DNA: TGTGCCAGCAGGAACTGGGGGCAGGCCTACGAGCAGTACTTC

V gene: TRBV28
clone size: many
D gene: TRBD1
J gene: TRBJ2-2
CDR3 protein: CASTTWGTGRKGELFF
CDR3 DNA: TGTGCCAGCACCACATGGGGGACAGGGAGGAAGGGGGAGCTGTTTTTT

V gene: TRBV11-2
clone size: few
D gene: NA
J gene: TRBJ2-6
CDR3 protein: CASSRVSAQGSGANVLTF
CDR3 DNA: TGTGCCAGCAGCCGAGTCAGCGCCCAAGGCTCTGGGGCCAACGTCCTGACTTTC

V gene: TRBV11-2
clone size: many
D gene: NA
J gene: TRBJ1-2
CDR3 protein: CASSPTPGTNYGYTF
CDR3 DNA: TGTGCCAGCAGTCCAACCCCAGGGACTAACTATGGCTACACCTTC

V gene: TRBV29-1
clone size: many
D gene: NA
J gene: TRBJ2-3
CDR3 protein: CSGSLGTDTQYF
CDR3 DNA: TGCAGCGGTTCATTAGGGACAGATACGCAGTATTTT

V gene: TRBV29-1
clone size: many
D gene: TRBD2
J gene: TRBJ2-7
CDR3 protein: CSPTRTSGDYEQYF
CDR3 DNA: TGCAGCCCAACCCGTACTAGCGGAGACTACGAGCAGTACTTC

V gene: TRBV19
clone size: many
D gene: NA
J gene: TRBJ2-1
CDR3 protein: CASSPITLDYYNEQFF
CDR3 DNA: TGTGCCAGTAGTCCAATAACCCTGGACTATTACAATGAGCAGTTCTTC

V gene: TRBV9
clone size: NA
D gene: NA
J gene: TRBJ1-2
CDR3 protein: CASSPLSGRGIYGYTF
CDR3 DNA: TGTGCCAGCAGCCCCCTGTCCGGAAGAGGGATCTATGGCTACACCTTC

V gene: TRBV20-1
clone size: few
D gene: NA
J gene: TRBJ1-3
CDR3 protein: CSARDLNSGNTIYF
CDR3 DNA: TGCAGTGCTAGAGATCTAAACTCTGGAAACACCATATATTTT

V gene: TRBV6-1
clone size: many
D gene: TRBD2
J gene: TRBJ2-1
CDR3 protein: CASSVTSGRGDEQFF
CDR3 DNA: TGTGCCAGCAGTGTGACTAGCGGGAGGGGGGATGAGCAGTTCTTC

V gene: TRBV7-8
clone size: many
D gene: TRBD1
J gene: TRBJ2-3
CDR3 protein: CASSRDRVVDTQYF
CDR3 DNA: TGTGCCAGCAGCCGGGACAGGGTCGTGGATACGCAGTATTTT

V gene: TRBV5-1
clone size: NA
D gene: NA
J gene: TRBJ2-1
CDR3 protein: CASSADLHNEQFF
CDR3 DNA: TGCGCCAGCAGCGCCGACCTACACAATGAGCAGTTCTTC

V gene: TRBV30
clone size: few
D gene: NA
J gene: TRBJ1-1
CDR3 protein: CAWSVPSGGDEAFF
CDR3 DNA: TGTGCCTGGAGTGTACCCAGCGGGGGTGACGAAGCTTTCTTT

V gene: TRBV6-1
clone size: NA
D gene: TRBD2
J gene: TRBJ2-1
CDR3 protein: CASKGTSGGMIPTHNEQFF
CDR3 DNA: TGTGCCAGCAAAGGGACTAGCGGAGGGATGATTCCCACACACAATGAGCAGTTCTTC

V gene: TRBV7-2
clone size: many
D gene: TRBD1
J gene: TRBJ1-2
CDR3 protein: CASSRDRKLSGYTF
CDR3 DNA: TGTGCCAGCAGCCGGGACAGGAAATTGAGTGGCTACACCTTC

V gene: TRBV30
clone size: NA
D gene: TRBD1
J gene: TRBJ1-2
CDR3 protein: CAWSPPGQGGGYTF
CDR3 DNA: TGTGCCTGGAGCCCACCCGGACAGGGTGGAGGCTACACCTTC

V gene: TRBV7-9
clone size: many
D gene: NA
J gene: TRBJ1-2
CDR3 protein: CASSFGQHYGYTF
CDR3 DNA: TGTGCCAGCAGCTTCGGCCAGCACTATGGCTACACCTTC

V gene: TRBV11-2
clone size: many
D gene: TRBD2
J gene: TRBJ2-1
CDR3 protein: CASSSIRGPGLAVNEQFF
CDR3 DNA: TGTGCCAGCAGCTCAATAAGGGGGCCGGGACTAGCGGTCAATGAGCAGTTCTTC

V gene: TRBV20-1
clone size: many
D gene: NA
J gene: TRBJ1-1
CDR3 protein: CSAMSERNTEAFF
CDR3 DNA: TGCAGTGCTATGAGTGAGAGGAACACTGAAGCTTTCTTT

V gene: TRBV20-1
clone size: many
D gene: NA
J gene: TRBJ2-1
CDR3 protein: CSARDRNNPSDYNEQFF
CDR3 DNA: TGCAGTGCTAGAGATCGGAATAATCCCAGCGACTACAATGAGCAGTTCTTC

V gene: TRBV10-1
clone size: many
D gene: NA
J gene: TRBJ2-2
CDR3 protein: CASSESRGRSGELFF
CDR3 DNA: TGCGCCAGCAGTGAATCACGGGGGCGCTCCGGGGAGCTGTTTTTT

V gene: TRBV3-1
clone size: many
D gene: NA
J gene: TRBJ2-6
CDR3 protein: CASSHRGTSGANVLTF
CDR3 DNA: TGTGCCAGCAGCCACCGAGGGACGTCTGGGGCCAACGTCCTGACTTTC

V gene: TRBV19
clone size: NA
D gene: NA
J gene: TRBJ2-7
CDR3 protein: CASKKDSGSYEQYF
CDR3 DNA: TGTGCCAGCAAAAAGGACAGTGGGTCCTACGAGCAGTACTTC

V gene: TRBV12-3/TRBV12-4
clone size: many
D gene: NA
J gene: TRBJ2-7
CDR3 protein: CASSLRTGVGEQYF
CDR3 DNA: TGTGCCAGCAGTTTACGGACCGGGGTGGGGGAGCAGTACTTC

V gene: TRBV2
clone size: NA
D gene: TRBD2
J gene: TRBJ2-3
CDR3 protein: CASRERGRRADTQYF
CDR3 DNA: TGTGCCAGCAGAGAGCGGGGAAGAAGGGCAGATACGCAGTATTTT

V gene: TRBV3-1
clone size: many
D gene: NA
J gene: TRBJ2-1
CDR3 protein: CASSQGGDEQFF
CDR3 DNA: TGTGCCAGCAGCCAAGGAGGCGATGAGCAGTTCTTC